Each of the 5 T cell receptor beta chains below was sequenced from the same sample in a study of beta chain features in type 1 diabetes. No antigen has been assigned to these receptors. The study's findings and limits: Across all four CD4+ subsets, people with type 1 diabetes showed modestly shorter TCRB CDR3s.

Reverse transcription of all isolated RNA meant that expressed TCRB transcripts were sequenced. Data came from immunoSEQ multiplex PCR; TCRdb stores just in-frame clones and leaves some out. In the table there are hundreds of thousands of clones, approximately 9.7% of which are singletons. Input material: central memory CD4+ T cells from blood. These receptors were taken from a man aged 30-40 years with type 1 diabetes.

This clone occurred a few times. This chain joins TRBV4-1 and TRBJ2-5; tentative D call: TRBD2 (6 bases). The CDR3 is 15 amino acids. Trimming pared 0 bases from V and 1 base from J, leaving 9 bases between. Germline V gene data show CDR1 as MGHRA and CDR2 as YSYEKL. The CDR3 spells CASSQDLGLQETQYF. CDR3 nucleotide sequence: TGCGCCAGCAGCCAAGATCTGGGACTCCAAGAGACCCAGTACTTC.

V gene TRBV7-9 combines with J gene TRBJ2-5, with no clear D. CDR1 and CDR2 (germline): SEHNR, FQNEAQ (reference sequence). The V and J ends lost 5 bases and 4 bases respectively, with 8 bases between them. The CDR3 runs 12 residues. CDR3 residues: CASSGSRETQYF. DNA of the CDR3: TGTGCCAGCAGCGGAAGCCGAGAGACCCAGTACTTC. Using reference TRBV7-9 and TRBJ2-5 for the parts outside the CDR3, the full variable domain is DTGVSQNPRHKITKRGQNVTFRCDPISEHNRLYWYRQTLGQGPEFLTYFQNEAQLEKSRLLSDRFSAERPKGSFSTLEIQRTEQGDSAMYLCASSGSRETQYFGPGTRLLVL.

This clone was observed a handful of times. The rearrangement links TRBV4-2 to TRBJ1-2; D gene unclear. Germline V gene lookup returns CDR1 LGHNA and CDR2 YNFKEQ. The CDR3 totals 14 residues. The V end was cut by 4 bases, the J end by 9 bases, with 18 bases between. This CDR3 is CASSPKPADLSYTF. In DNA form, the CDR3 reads TGTGCCAGCAGCCCGAAACCAGCGGACCTGAGCTACACCTTC.

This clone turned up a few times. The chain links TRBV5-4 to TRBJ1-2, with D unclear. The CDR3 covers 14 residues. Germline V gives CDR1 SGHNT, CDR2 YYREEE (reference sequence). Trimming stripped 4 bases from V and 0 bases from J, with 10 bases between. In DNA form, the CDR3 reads TGTGCCAGCAGCCTGGGCGGGCCTAACTATGGCTACACCTTC. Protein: CASSLGGPNYGYTF. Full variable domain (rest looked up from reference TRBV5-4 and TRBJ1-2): ETGVTQSPTHLIKTRGQQVTLRCSSQSGHNTVSWYQQALGQGPQFIFQYYREEENGRGNFPPRFSGLQFPNYSSELNVNALELDDSALYLCASSLGGPNYGYTFGSGTRLTVV.

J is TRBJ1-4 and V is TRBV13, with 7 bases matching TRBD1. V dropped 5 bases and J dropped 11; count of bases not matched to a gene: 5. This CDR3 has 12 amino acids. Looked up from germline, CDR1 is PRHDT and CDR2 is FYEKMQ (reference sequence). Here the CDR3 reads CASSARQGKLFF. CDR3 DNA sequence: TGTGCCAGCAGCGCTAGACAGGGCAAACTGTTTTTT.